The rows below give T cell receptor beta chains drawn from one sample of a study of T-cell reconstitution after alpha-beta-depleted transplantation in children. Each CDR3 protein gets one entry after TCRdb re-called the PCR reads with MiXCR. Found here are approximately 300,000 distinct CDR3 sequences, 10% of them singletons; the top ten hold around 7.5%. Sequencing was performed on PBMCs, taken before TCRalphabeta/CD19-depleted stem cell transplant. These receptors were obtained from a boy less than two years old with acute myeloid leukemia, due to receive a stem cell transplant. CDR3s include the opening cysteine and the closing phenylalanine or tryptophan.

j_call cdr3_length v_call cdr3_aa
TRBJ2-1 14 TRBV7-9 CASSIRRGGGEQFF
TRBJ2-5 14 TRBV5-1 CASSSGSRGETQYF
TRBJ2-7 14 TRBV5-1 CASSLPSPSYEQYF
TRBJ2-1 13 TRBV20-1 CSASLAGVFEQFF
TRBJ2-7 15 TRBV12-3/TRBV12-4 CASSSTGATAYEQYF
TRBJ2-4 13 TRBV29-1 CSVERLSENIQYF
TRBJ2-5 14 TRBV7-9 CASSLTGPPETQYF
TRBJ2-2 15 TRBV7-6 CASSLNYLGVGELFF
TRBJ2-1 14 TRBV12-3/TRBV12-4 CASSFFKGDNEQFF
TRBJ1-2 14 TRBV4-3 CASSPLTVDYGYTF
TRBJ2-2 11 TRBV5-1 CASEQPGELFF
TRBJ1-2 12 TRBV29-1 CSVPRGDYGYTF
TRBJ1-1 13 TRBV29-1 CSVKGQANTEAFF
TRBJ2-3 13 TRBV24-1 CATRGTNTDTQYF
TRBJ1-5 14 TRBV12-3/TRBV12-4 CASTYGQGHQPQHF
TRBJ2-5 18 TRBV10-3 CAISERTGGPLLQETQYF
TRBJ1-3 18 TRBV9 CASSVRSLGPHSGNTIYF
TRBJ1-3 14 TRBV9 CASSVWGTGDTIYF
TRBJ2-3 14 TRBV7-6 CASSFSGETDTQYF
TRBJ2-1 14 TRBV6-2/TRBV6-3 CASSSGPLPYEQFF
TRBJ2-6 20 TRBV4-3 CASSQDPRDRALSGANVLTF
TRBJ2-4 13 TRBV29-1 CSVVGPLRHIQYF
TRBJ1-4 18 TRBV28 CASSSFRNFGTAPGKLFF
TRBJ2-3 14 TRBV5-6 CASGFWGYKDTQYF
TRBJ2-7 15 TRBV28 CASSVGQPGWDEQYF
TRBJ2-7 14 TRBV10-3 CAIRVDRGAYEQYF
TRBJ2-1 14 TRBV7-2 CASTIAFFHNEQFF
TRBJ2-5 14 TRBV10-3 CAISESGTEETQYF
TRBJ2-3 16 TRBV4-2 CASSQDIAGATDTQYF
TRBJ2-1 14 TRBV28 CASRGLAVYNEQFF